Shown below are 15 T cell receptor beta chains from a single sample sequenced in a study of shared clonotypes between healthy human individuals. Here immunoSEQ multiplex PCR was the method, and the copy in TCRdb shows in-frame clones only, minus some. The sample contains 2 million to 2.5 million clones, 95% of which appear only once. Sequencing was done on a sample of naive CD4+ T cells sorted from blood. The subset denotes: CD45RA+ positively selected. The receptor set was obtained from a young man in good health.

The rearrangement links TRBV5-1 to TRBJ2-3; 7 nucleotides match TRBD2. Germline assignment: CDR1 SGHRS and CDR2 YFSETQ. The CDR3 has 16 amino acids. The ends lost 5 bases at V and 1 base at J; junction bases unmatched: 10. DNA for the CDR3: TGCGCCAGCAGTCCCAATGCTGGGAGGGGCACAGATACGCAGTATTTT. As protein: CASSPNAGRGTDTQYF. The variable domain in full, completed from reference TRBV5-1 and TRBJ2-3, reads KAGVTQTPRYLIKTRGQQVTLSCSPISGHRSVSWYQQTPGQGLQFLFEYFSETQRNKGNFPGRFSGRQFSNSRSEMNVSTLELGDSALYLCASSPNAGRGTDTQYFGPGTRLTVL.

The CDR3 bases are TGTGCCAGTAATGCGGGACAGCGAAATGAAAAACTGTTTTTT. Translated, it gives CASNAGQRNEKLFF. The J gene is TRBJ1-4, the V gene TRBV19; 7 bases map to TRBD1. Germline V gene lookup returns CDR1 LNHDA and CDR2 SQIVND (reference sequence). The CDR3 has 14 amino acids. Trimming cost V 7 bases and J 5 bases; bases outside gene matches: 7.

The chain recombines TRBV7-9 with TRBJ2-1; D possibly uses TRBD1 or TRBD2 (5 bases each). The V gene's germline CDR1 is SEHNR and CDR2 FQNEAQ (reference sequence). V was pared by 1 base and J by 4 bases, with 8 bases between. CDR3 length: 14 residues. The CDR3 loop is CASSLGGKYNEQFF. The CDR3 nucleotides are TGTGCCAGCAGCTTAGGGGGGAAGTACAATGAGCAGTTCTTC.

The CDR3 loop is CASSVEAQGLGGYTF. Here the CDR3 DNA reads TGTGCCAGCAGCGTAGAGGCTCAAGGGTTGGGTGGCTACACCTTC. This chain connects TRBV9 to TRBJ1-2, with D hard to call. This CDR3 is 15 amino acids long. CDR1 is SGDLS, CDR2 YYNGEE, per germline. V was clipped by 0 bases and J by 7 bases, with 16 bases between them.

A note on this clone: The same CDR3 is also encoded by other DNA sequences in this sample. The rearrangement uses TRBV9 and TRBJ2-3; D remains unclear. The CDR3 totals 13 residues. Germline V gene lookup returns CDR1 SGDLS and CDR2 YYNGEE. With 0 bases removed from V and 2 bases from J, the gap between germline ends came to 4 bases. CDR3 amino acids: CASSVAITDTQYF. CDR3 nucleotides: TGTGCCAGCAGCGTAGCCATCACAGATACGCAGTATTTT.

The rearrangement joins TRBV4-3 to TRBJ2-1; possibly TRBD1 for D (5 bases). CDR1 is LGHNA and CDR2 is YSLEER in the germline V gene. This CDR3 region has 15 residues. V lost 0 bases and J lost 7, with 13 bases in between. CDR3 in DNA: TGCGCCAGCAGCCAAGATATGGGGCTGGGGAATGAGCAGTTCTTC. This gives the protein CASSQDMGLGNEQFF.

The chain carries TRBV5-1 and TRBJ2-2; 7 positions match TRBD1. The junction had 6 bases not matched to a gene; V was cut back by 4 bases and J by 3 bases. The germline gives CDR1 SGHRS, CDR2 YFSETQ. CDR3 size: 15 residues. CDR3 in DNA: TGCGCCAGCAGCCCTGCGACAGGGTACACCGGGGAGCTGTTTTTT. Translation: CASSPATGYTGELFF.

The chain is built from TRBV2 and TRBJ1-1; maybe TRBD1 (5 bases). The CDR3 has 16 amino acids. The germline CDR1 and CDR2 sequences are SNHLY and FYNNEI. Trimming removed 3 bases at V and 0 bases at J, with 14 bases between. CDR3 in DNA: TGTGCCAGCAGTGAGGAGTGGGGGGTTATGAACACTGAAGCTTTCTTT. It specifies CASSEEWGVMNTEAFF. The full variable domain, with the rest looked up from reference TRBV2 and TRBJ1-1, is EPEVTQTPSHQVTQMGQEVILRCVPISNHLYFYWYRQILGQKVEFLVSFYNNEISEKSEIFDDQFSVERPDGSNFTLKIRSTKLEDSAMYFCASSEEWGVMNTEAFFGQGTRLTVV.

The gene calls are TRBV9 and TRBJ2-5, with 8 bases aligning to TRBD1. Looked up from germline, CDR1 is SGDLS and CDR2 is YYNGEE. The junction had 12 bases not matched to a gene; V was cut back by 3 bases and J by 8 bases. CDR3 length: 15 residues. The CDR3 DNA reads TGTGCCAGCAGCGCGGCTGACAGGGGCGGAGGAACCCAGTACTTC. Translation gives CASSAADRGGGTQYF.

This clone was detected only once. The chain uses TRBV4-1 and TRBJ2-5, with D possibly being TRBD2 (6 bases). The CDR3 is 17 amino acids. The germline V and J ends were trimmed by 0 bases and 4 bases, with 18 bases remaining between them. The V gene's germline CDR1 is MGHRA and CDR2 YSYEKL. CDR3 DNA sequence: TGCGCCAGCAGCCAAGAGGGGCCGCCTAGCGTGGGAGAGACCCAGTACTTC. Translated: CASSQEGPPSVGETQYF.

The V gene is TRBV30, the J gene TRBJ1-2; 7 bases map to TRBD1. The germline gives CDR1 GTSNPN, CDR2 SVGIG (reference sequence). There are 14 residues in the CDR3. Trimming cost V 0 bases and J 3 bases; bases outside gene matches: 4. CDR3 DNA: TGTGCCTGGAGTGTCGACAGGGAAGACTATGGCTACACCTTC. Its translation is CAWSVDREDYGYTF.

J is TRBJ2-7 and V is TRBV5-6; D unclear. V was clipped by 2 bases and J by 2 bases, with 17 bases between them. Germline V gene sequence: CDR1 SGHDT, CDR2 YYEEEE. The CDR3 contains 16 residues. The CDR3 spells CASSLGPLPSTYEQYF. DNA of the CDR3: TGTGCCAGCAGCTTAGGACCCCTCCCGTCTACCTACGAGCAGTACTTC.

CDR3 coding DNA: TGTGCCATCAGTGAGTCCTTAGGACAGGGGGCCTACGAGCAGTACTTC. Its translation: CAISESLGQGAYEQYF. The V call is TRBV10-3, the J call TRBJ2-7, with 10 bases identical to TRBD1. The germline V gene encodes CDR1 ENHRY and CDR2 SYGVKD. There are 16 residues in the CDR3. J was trimmed by 2 bases and V by 0 bases; bases with no gene match: 4.

This clone was found once. The chain links TRBV28 to TRBJ1-3; D not resolved. CDR1 is MDHEN and CDR2 is SYDVKM in the germline V gene. The CDR3 contains 14 residues. V was cut by 8 bases and J by 0 bases, with 11 bases left in between. The CDR3 coding sequence is TGTGCCAGCTCGAGGACGACCTCTGGAAACACCATATATTTT. Translating gives CASSRTTSGNTIYF.

The gene calls are TRBV6-1 and TRBJ1-3; D not resolved. The CDR3 consists of 12 residues. V shed 1 base and J shed 14 bases, with 12 bases lying between them. CDR1 and CDR2 from the germline V gene are MNHNS and SASEGT. The CDR3: CASSEGERTLYF. CDR3 in DNA: TGTGCCAGCAGTGAAGGCGAGCGGACTCTATATTTT.